The 5 T cell receptor beta chains below were found in one sample sequenced in a study of T cells after somatic rescue of genetic block. Data came from immunoSEQ multiplex PCR; TCRdb stores just in-frame clones and leaves some out. The data contain approximately 100,000 clones, 75% to 90% of them singletons. The sequenced sample was peripheral blood mononuclear cells (PBMCs). Receptor source: a woman aged 18 to 35.

The chain employs TRBV9 and TRBJ2-3, with D possibly TRBD2 on 6 matching bases. Trimming cost V 4 bases and J 10 bases, with 19 bases left between them. The CDR3 loop spans 14 amino acids. From germline, CDR1 is SGDLS and CDR2 YYNGEE. As DNA, the CDR3 is TGTGCCAGCAGCCCGCACGGGGGAGGAGAGGCGCAGTATTTT. Encoded protein: CASSPHGGGEAQYF.

This chain joins TRBV5-4 and TRBJ2-1; D uncertain. This CDR3 is 11 amino acids long. The V and J ends lost 0 bases and 10 bases respectively, with 5 bases between them. Germline V gene sequence: CDR1 SGHNT, CDR2 YYREEE (reference sequence). The CDR3 sequence is CASSLELEQFF. CDR3 nucleotide sequence: TGTGCCAGCAGCTTGGAGCTAGAGCAGTTCTTC.

The chain recombines TRBV5-6 with TRBJ1-4, with D possibly being TRBD1 (6 bases). Trimming cost V 0 bases and J 0 bases, with 12 bases left between them. The V gene's germline CDR1 is SGHDT and CDR2 YYEEEE. The CDR3 runs to 17 residues. CDR3 region: CASSLGQGPATNEKLFF. The CDR3 DNA reads TGTGCCAGCAGCTTGGGTCAGGGGCCTGCAACTAATGAAAAACTGTTTTTT.

The chain carries TRBV10-3 and TRBJ2-4; possibly TRBD1 for D (6 bases). Germline values: CDR1 ENHRY, CDR2 SYGVKD. V lost 6 bases and J lost 0, with 15 bases in between. This CDR3 contains 16 residues. The CDR3 DNA reads as TGTGCCATCAGCGGGGACACGGGCCTAGCCAAAAACATTCAGTACTTC. Amino acids: CAISGDTGLAKNIQYF.

V and J are TRBV27 and TRBJ1-1; unclear D gene. Germline values: CDR1 MNHEY, CDR2 SMNVEV (reference sequence). Trimming stripped 3 bases from V and 2 bases from J, with 10 bases between. The CDR3 sequence is 14 residues long. For the CDR3, the DNA is TGTGCCAGCAGTTTCGTGAATGGTAACACTGAAGCTTTCTTT. Protein: CASSFVNGNTEAFF.